These T cell receptor beta chains were read from a single sample in a study of response to subunit inactivated influenza vaccine. TCRdb processed the RT-PCR reads anew with MiXCR; each CDR3 protein has one entry. The profile shows about 160,000 distinct CDR3 sequences, approximately 11% of them singletons. The sequencing used non-naive T cells sorted from PBMCs, collected more than 35 days after vaccination. Receptors were obtained from a man aged 50 to 60 who received an inactivated influenza vaccine. Both conserved end residues are part of each CDR3. Fields, in order: J gene, D gene, V gene, clone size, CDR3 DNA, CDR3 protein. D genes are given only for firm matches. Clone size appears in some rows only: once, few, many, or a class for an expanded clone.

TRBJ2-5	TRBD1	TRBV24-1	NA	TGTGCCACCAGTGACGAAAACAGGGGGCCAGAGACCCAGTACTTC	CATSDENRGPETQYF
TRBJ1-1	NA	TRBV29-1	many	TGCAGCCTTCGAAAGTCCCTCAACACTGAAGCTTTCTTT	CSLRKSLNTEAFF
TRBJ2-7	NA	TRBV6-2/TRBV6-3	few	TGTGCCAGCAGTTACGGCGGTGGGCAGGGGATCCACGAGCAGTACTTC	CASSYGGGQGIHEQYF
TRBJ2-7	NA	TRBV4-2	many	TGTGCCAGCAGCCAAACCCAGTCGTCTTTCAGCTCCTACGAGCAGTACTTC	CASSQTQSSFSSYEQYF
TRBJ2-5	TRBD1	TRBV18	few	TGTGCCAGCTCACAGGCCACAGGGACAGTCGCGTACCAAGAGACCCAGTACTTC	CASSQATGTVAYQETQYF
TRBJ2-3	NA	TRBV20-1	NA	TGCAGTGCTGTAACCCCCGGACCAGGCACAGATACGCAGTATTTT	CSAVTPGPGTDTQYF
TRBJ2-1	TRBD2	TRBV20-1	many	TGCAGTGCTAGAGATCTAGCGGGTGACAATGAGCAGTTCTTC	CSARDLAGDNEQFF
TRBJ2-5	TRBD2	TRBV14	NA	TGTGCCAGCAGCCAAGATCGGCTAGCGGGGTTACGAGAGACCCAGTACTTC	CASSQDRLAGLRETQYF
TRBJ1-6	TRBD1	TRBV19	few	TGTGCCAGTACCAAACGGGACAGAGATAATTCACCCCTCCACTTT	CASTKRDRDNSPLHF
TRBJ1-1	NA	TRBV14	NA	TGTGCCAGCAGCAGGGCAGGGCGGAACACTGAAGCTTTCTTT	CASSRAGRNTEAFF
TRBJ2-1	NA	TRBV29-1	NA	TGCAGCGTTGGAACTAGTGGTAGGGGCAGCTCCTACAATGAGCAGTTCTTC	CSVGTSGRGSSYNEQFF
TRBJ2-5	NA	TRBV5-1	many	TGCGCCAGCAGCTCTCGGGGGCCCGAAGAGACCCAGTACTTC	CASSSRGPEETQYF
TRBJ1-1	NA	TRBV29-1	many	TGCAGCGTTATGGATACTGAAGCTTTCTTT	CSVMDTEAFF
TRBJ2-5	TRBD2	TRBV20-1	few	TGCAGTGCTGCCGTAGCGGGAGGGCAAGAGACCCAGTACTTC	CSAAVAGGQETQYF
TRBJ1-5	TRBD1	TRBV7-9	medium-sized	TGTGCCAGCAGCTTAGACAGGGGTCCAGGTAATCAGCCCCAGCATTTT	CASSLDRGPGNQPQHF
TRBJ1-1	TRBD1	TRBV10-3	NA	TGTGCCATCAGACCCCGGGACAGGCGCATGAACACTGAAGCTTTCTTT	CAIRPRDRRMNTEAFF
TRBJ1-1	NA	TRBV11-2	NA	TGTGCCAGCAGCTTAGTCATCGGCGGCACTGAAGCTTTCTTT	CASSLVIGGTEAFF
TRBJ2-5	TRBD2	TRBV2	few	TGTGCCAGCAGAGGACTAGCGGGAGGGCCCTCTCAAGAGACCCAGTACTTC	CASRGLAGGPSQETQYF
TRBJ2-1	NA	TRBV12-3/TRBV12-4	NA	TGTGCCAGCACCTCCAGGAGGGCCGGGATTGAGCAGTTCTTC	CASTSRRAGIEQFF
TRBJ2-5	TRBD1	TRBV15	NA	TGTGTCACCAGCAGAGATCGAGGACAGGGGCGCGAGACCCAGTACTTC	CVTSRDRGQGRETQYF
TRBJ2-3	NA	TRBV30	few	TGTGCCTGGAGTGCGGGGACAGATACGCAGTATTTT	CAWSAGTDTQYF
TRBJ2-1	NA	TRBV11-2	NA	TGTGCCAGCAGCTTAGCCACAGGGACCTACAATGAGCAGTTCTTC	CASSLATGTYNEQFF
TRBJ1-5	NA	TRBV4-1	few	TGCGCCAGCAGGGCACAGGGAAGGGGCCAGCCCCAGCATTTT	CASRAQGRGQPQHF
TRBJ2-3	NA	TRBV6-2/TRBV6-3	few	TGTGCCAGCAGTTACTCTGGCATTGGGGCAGATACGCAGTATTTT	CASSYSGIGADTQYF
TRBJ2-1	TRBD2	TRBV12-3/TRBV12-4	NA	TGTGCCAGCAGTTTAGTTCGCGCGGGGGGCAGGAATGAGCAGTTCTTC	CASSLVRAGGRNEQFF
TRBJ2-1	NA	TRBV18	NA	TGTGCCAGCTCAGAACGGACAAGGGGGGTGCGAAATGAGCAGTTCTTC	CASSERTRGVRNEQFF
TRBJ2-7	TRBD2	TRBV12-3/TRBV12-4	NA	TGTGCCAGCAGACCAGCGGGAGGAGAACAGTACTTC	CASRPAGGEQYF
TRBJ1-3	NA	TRBV7-9	few	TGTGCCACCAGGGCGAGCGGATTGAAATGGGGAGGAAACACCATATATTTT	CATRASGLKWGGNTIYF
TRBJ1-1	NA	TRBV18	many	TGTGCCAGCTCATCTGAATCAAGGACAAACACTGAAGCTTTCTTT	CASSSESRTNTEAFF
TRBJ1-2	NA	TRBV2	many	TGTGCCAGCACGCTCGCCGTTGGCTACACCTTC	CASTLAVGYTF
TRBJ1-1	NA	TRBV29-1	few	TGCAGCGTTGTGTCCCCCGGTAGGGGGACTGAAGCTTTCTTT	CSVVSPGRGTEAFF
TRBJ2-4	NA	TRBV19	NA	TGTGCCAGTAGTATATATAGGTCCTCGGGCATTCAGTACTTC	CASSIYRSSGIQYF
TRBJ2-7	TRBD2	TRBV5-5	few	TGTGCCAGCAGCTTGATAACAGCGGGGTTCGACGAGCAGTACTTC	CASSLITAGFDEQYF
TRBJ1-3	NA	TRBV4-3	NA	TGCGCCAGCAGCCAAGATCACAGTAGCTCTGGAAACACCATATATTTT	CASSQDHSSSGNTIYF
TRBJ2-1	TRBD2	TRBV6-1	NA	TGTGCCAGCAGGACTAGCGGGAGAAGTAACGAGCAGTTCTTC	CASRTSGRSNEQFF
TRBJ2-7	NA	TRBV6-5	many	TGTGCCAGCAGTTCCCCCGGGACATCTCTTTACGAGCAGTACTTC	CASSSPGTSLYEQYF
TRBJ2-5	TRBD2	TRBV24-1	many	TGTGCCACCAGTGACCCGGGACTAGCAGGAGGGGATATCGAGACCCAGTACTTC	CATSDPGLAGGDIETQYF